This is a list of T cell receptor beta chains from one sample in a study of T cells after yellow fever vaccination. TCRdb recomputed calls from the 5' RACE reads with MiXCR, one row per CDR3 protein. The sample lists under 250,000 distinct CDR3 sequences, less than 8.5% occurring once. The specimen comprised CD4+ T cells sorted from PBMCs, sampled 15 days after the yellow fever booster vaccination. These receptors originate from a young man who received the YFV17D yellow fever vaccine. Each CDR3 is given with its conserved first and last residue.

j_call: TRBJ1-5
cdr3_length: 14
v_call: TRBV5-1
cdr3_aa: CASSLGDPNQPQHF

j_call: TRBJ1-5
cdr3_length: 15
v_call: TRBV3-1
cdr3_aa: CASSQGSLSNQPQHF

j_call: TRBJ2-1
cdr3_length: 16
v_call: TRBV24-1
cdr3_aa: CATSDPTSGRSNEQFF

j_call: TRBJ2-5
cdr3_length: 15
v_call: TRBV5-1
cdr3_aa: CASSRTGTAGETQYF

j_call: TRBJ1-2
cdr3_length: 15
v_call: TRBV9
cdr3_aa: CASSIRTDPNYGYTF

j_call: TRBJ1-1
cdr3_length: 13
v_call: TRBV6-2/TRBV6-3
cdr3_aa: CASSILGGKEAFF

j_call: TRBJ2-7
cdr3_length: 13
v_call: TRBV12-3/TRBV12-4
cdr3_aa: CASSPGLSHEQYF

j_call: TRBJ2-3
cdr3_length: 13
v_call: TRBV7-8
cdr3_aa: CASSGGGTDTQYF

j_call: TRBJ2-2
cdr3_length: 14
v_call: TRBV3-1
cdr3_aa: CASSNSGNTGELFF

j_call: TRBJ2-2
cdr3_length: 15
v_call: TRBV19
cdr3_aa: CASSARLAEMGELFF

j_call: TRBJ2-7
cdr3_length: 15
v_call: TRBV6-2/TRBV6-3
cdr3_aa: CASSLKTRKGHEQYF

j_call: TRBJ2-7
cdr3_length: 15
v_call: TRBV3-1
cdr3_aa: CASSQLGQGSGEQYF

j_call: TRBJ1-2
cdr3_length: 13
v_call: TRBV7-9
cdr3_aa: CASNPLSGTVYTF

j_call: TRBJ2-1
cdr3_length: 14
v_call: TRBV11-2
cdr3_aa: CASNPLAGPNEQFF

j_call: TRBJ2-1
cdr3_length: 16
v_call: TRBV28
cdr3_aa: CASRQGGGRALNEQFF

j_call: TRBJ2-7
cdr3_length: 15
v_call: TRBV7-9
cdr3_aa: CASSAGTGQSHEQYF

j_call: TRBJ2-5
cdr3_length: 14
v_call: TRBV25-1
cdr3_aa: CASRGDRGHETQYF

j_call: TRBJ1-2
cdr3_length: 15
v_call: TRBV11-2
cdr3_aa: CASSSGGSAHYGYTF

j_call: TRBJ2-1
cdr3_length: 13
v_call: TRBV5-1
cdr3_aa: CASRERVYNEQFF

j_call: TRBJ2-7
cdr3_length: 15
v_call: TRBV4-1
cdr3_aa: CASSQEGDRRYEQYF

j_call: TRBJ2-3
cdr3_length: 16
v_call: TRBV4-3
cdr3_aa: CASSRQLAGGPDTQYF

j_call: TRBJ2-1
cdr3_length: 15
v_call: TRBV5-1
cdr3_aa: CASSLVLAGAVEQFF

j_call: TRBJ2-7
cdr3_length: 15
v_call: TRBV20-1
cdr3_aa: CSARAPGTSPHEQYF

j_call: TRBJ2-2
cdr3_length: 14
v_call: TRBV20-1
cdr3_aa: CSARVAGVTGELFF

j_call: TRBJ1-5
cdr3_length: 16
v_call: TRBV3-1
cdr3_aa: CASSLGTGGTNQPQHF

j_call: TRBJ1-2
cdr3_length: 14
v_call: TRBV5-6
cdr3_aa: CASSFLRSEWGYTF

j_call: TRBJ1-2
cdr3_length: 13
v_call: TRBV3-1
cdr3_aa: CASSPTGSNGYTF

j_call: TRBJ2-1
cdr3_length: 12
v_call: TRBV20-1
cdr3_aa: CSASPGLSEQFF

j_call: TRBJ2-5
cdr3_length: 13
v_call: TRBV5-1
cdr3_aa: CASSSGQGKTQYF

j_call: TRBJ2-3
cdr3_length: 13
v_call: TRBV20-1
cdr3_aa: CSARIGSTDTQYF

j_call: TRBJ1-2
cdr3_length: 16
v_call: TRBV18
cdr3_aa: CASSPLKTGGAYGYTF

j_call: TRBJ2-2
cdr3_length: 15
v_call: TRBV7-9
cdr3_aa: CASHQTSGVAGELFF

j_call: TRBJ1-1
cdr3_length: 15
v_call: TRBV18
cdr3_aa: CASSPGTASNTEAFF

j_call: TRBJ2-5
cdr3_length: 16
v_call: TRBV5-1
cdr3_aa: CASSVSSGRKAETQYF

j_call: TRBJ2-7
cdr3_length: 16
v_call: TRBV7-2
cdr3_aa: CASSLGTSGRPYEQYF

j_call: TRBJ2-3
cdr3_length: 16
v_call: TRBV7-1
cdr3_aa: CASGPGLGGRTDTQYF

j_call: TRBJ2-4
cdr3_length: 17
v_call: TRBV20-1
cdr3_aa: CSARDVGLGLAKNIQYF

j_call: TRBJ1-2
cdr3_length: 11
v_call: TRBV12-3/TRBV12-4
cdr3_aa: CASSRDYGYTF

j_call: TRBJ2-7
cdr3_length: 11
v_call: TRBV7-2
cdr3_aa: CATVDSYEQYF

j_call: TRBJ2-3
cdr3_length: 15
v_call: TRBV2
cdr3_aa: CASLNPGQGPDTQYF

j_call: TRBJ2-3
cdr3_length: 15
v_call: TRBV5-1
cdr3_aa: CASTLRGTSTDTQYF

j_call: TRBJ2-7
cdr3_length: 14
v_call: TRBV2
cdr3_aa: CASSGPSGRYEQYF

j_call: TRBJ2-7
cdr3_length: 15
v_call: TRBV5-4
cdr3_aa: CASSQRTDLSYEQYF

j_call: TRBJ2-1
cdr3_length: 19
v_call: TRBV5-1
cdr3_aa: CASSLVGLAGGSSYNEQFF

j_call: TRBJ2-3
cdr3_length: 15
v_call: TRBV6-5
cdr3_aa: CASSYRGQDTDTQYF

j_call: TRBJ2-3
cdr3_length: 14
v_call: TRBV28
cdr3_aa: CASSSSRNTDTQYF

j_call: TRBJ2-2
cdr3_length: 19
v_call: TRBV11-2
cdr3_aa: CASSTPETSGSVNTGELFF